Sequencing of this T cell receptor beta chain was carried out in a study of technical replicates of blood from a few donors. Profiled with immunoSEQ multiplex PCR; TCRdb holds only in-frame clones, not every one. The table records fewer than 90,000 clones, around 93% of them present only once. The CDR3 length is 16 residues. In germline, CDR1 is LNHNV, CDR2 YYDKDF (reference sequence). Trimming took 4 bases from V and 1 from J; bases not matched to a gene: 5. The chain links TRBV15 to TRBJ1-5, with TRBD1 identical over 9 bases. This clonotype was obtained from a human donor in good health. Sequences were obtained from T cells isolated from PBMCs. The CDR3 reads CATSNPGQGSNQPQHF. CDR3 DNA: TGTGCCACCAGCAACCCGGGACAGGGAAGCAATCAGCCCCAGCATTTT.